This T cell receptor beta chain was sequenced for a study of blood T cells in healthy people across ages. Points from the study as a whole: TCR beta diversity tracked closely with naive T cell percentage.

The sample providers were healthy Caucasian people from Russia, aged roughly 6 to 90. Then a second PCR, running roughly 7 to 11 cycles, was carried out with a sample-barcoded 5' primer and a J-beta primer mix. One entry per CDR3 protein results from TCRdb running MiXCR on the 5' RACE reads. In the table there are about a million distinct CDR3 sequences, less than 45% of which are singletons. The V end was cut by 3 bases, the J end by 2 bases, with 16 bases between. This CDR3 contains 16 residues. Germline V gene data show CDR1 as LGHDT and CDR2 as YNNKEL (reference sequence). Concerning this clonotype: Its antigen is still unknown.

Sequenced input: blood. The rearrangement joins TRBV3-1 to TRBJ1-2; no firm D call. This TCR came from a man younger than 35 in good health. In DNA form, the CDR3 reads TGTGCCAGCAGCCAGCCGGAACTTTCCCCGAACTATGGCTACACCTTC. It encodes CASSQPELSPNYGYTF.